This T cell receptor (beta chain) appears in the sequencing data of a study of OX40 agonist ivuxolimab in advanced cancers. Study-wide context: Patients' therapy was ivuxolimab, an antibody that acts as an agonist of OX40 (CD134).

For this clone: Its target is not known.

Study-wide findings and caveats: Both CD4+ and CD8+ T cell populations in blood had undergone clonal expansion by week 6 at 0.1 to 3.0 mg/kg.

Libraries were prepared by immunoSEQ multiplex PCR; TCRdb keeps only in-frame clonotypes and omits some of them. Here the sample spans around 92,000 clones, 75% to 90% being singletons. The origin of this receptor is an adult with an advanced solid tumor such as melanoma, head and neck, liver or kidney cancer. The source was CD4+ or CD8+ T cells sorted from blood, collected in a trial of the OX40 agonist ivuxolimab.

The CDR3 DNA sequence: TGCGCCAGCAGCCTTAGGACAGGGGGCTGGAACGAGCAGTACTTC. Translated, it gives CASSLRTGGWNEQYF. The chain joins TRBV5-1 to TRBJ2-7; 11 bases are shared with TRBD1. Per the germline V gene, CDR1 is SGHRS and CDR2 is YFSETQ. This CDR3 is built from 15 residues. V was clipped by 4 bases and J by 5 bases; unmatched bases: 8. The full variable domain, its missing parts supplied by reference TRBV5-1 and TRBJ2-7, is KAGVTQTPRYLIKTRGQQVTLSCSPISGHRSVSWYQQTPGQGLQFLFEYFSETQRNKGNFPGRFSGRQFSNSRSEMNVSTLELGDSALYLCASSLRTGGWNEQYFGPGTRLTVT.